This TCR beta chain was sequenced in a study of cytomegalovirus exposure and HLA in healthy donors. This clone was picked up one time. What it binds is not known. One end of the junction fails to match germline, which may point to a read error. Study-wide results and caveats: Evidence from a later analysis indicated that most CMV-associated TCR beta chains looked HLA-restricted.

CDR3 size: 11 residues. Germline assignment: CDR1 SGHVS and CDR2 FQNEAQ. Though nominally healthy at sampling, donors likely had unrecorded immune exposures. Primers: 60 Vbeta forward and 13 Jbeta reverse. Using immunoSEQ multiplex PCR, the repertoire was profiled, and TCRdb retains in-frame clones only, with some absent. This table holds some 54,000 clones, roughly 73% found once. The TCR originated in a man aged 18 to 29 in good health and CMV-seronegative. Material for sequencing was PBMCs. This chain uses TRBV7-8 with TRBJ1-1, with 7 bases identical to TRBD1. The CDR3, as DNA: TGTGCCAGCGGAGAAGGGGGCTGGACTCTCTTT. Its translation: CASGEGGWTLF.